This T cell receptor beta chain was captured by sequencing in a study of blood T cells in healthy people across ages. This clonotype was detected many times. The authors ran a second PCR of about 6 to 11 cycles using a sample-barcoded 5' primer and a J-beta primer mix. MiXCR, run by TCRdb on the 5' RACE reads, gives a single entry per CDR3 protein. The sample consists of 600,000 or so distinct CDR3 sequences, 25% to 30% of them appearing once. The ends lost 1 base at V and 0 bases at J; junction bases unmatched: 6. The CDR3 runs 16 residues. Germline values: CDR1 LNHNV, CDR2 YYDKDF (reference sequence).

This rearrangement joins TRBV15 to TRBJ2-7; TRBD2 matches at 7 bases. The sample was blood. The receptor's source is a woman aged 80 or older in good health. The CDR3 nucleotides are TGTGCCACCAGCAGAGGTGTCGGGGGGAGCTCCTACGAGCAGTACTTC. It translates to CATSRGVGGSSYEQYF.